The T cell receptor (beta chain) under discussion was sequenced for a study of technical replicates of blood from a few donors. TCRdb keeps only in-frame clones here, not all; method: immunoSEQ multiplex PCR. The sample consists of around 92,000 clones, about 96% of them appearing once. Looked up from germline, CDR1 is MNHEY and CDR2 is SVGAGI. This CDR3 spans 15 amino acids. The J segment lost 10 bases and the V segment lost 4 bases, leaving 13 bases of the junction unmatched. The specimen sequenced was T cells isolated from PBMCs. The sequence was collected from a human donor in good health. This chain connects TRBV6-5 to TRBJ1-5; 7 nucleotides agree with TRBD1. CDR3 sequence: CASSSGTAPISPQHF. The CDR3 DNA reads TGTGCCAGCAGTTCCGGGACAGCACCTATCAGCCCCCAGCATTTT.